The source of this T cell receptor beta chain is a study of cytomegalovirus exposure and HLA in healthy donors. Regarding the study as a whole: According to the study, 160 or so TCR beta chains were cytomegalovirus-associated. Researchers reported that a few CMV-associated chains were confirmed in vitro as CMV antigen-specific.

Concerning this clone: Its antigen remains unknown.

Trimming shortened V by 0 bases and J by 8 bases, and 16 bases separated the two germline ends. The CDR3 totals 15 residues. CDR1 and CDR2 (germline): SGHRS, YFSETQ. The donors were part of the validation cohort, which consisted of under 150 subjects and was separate from the first cohort of 666 subjects. The repertoire was sequenced with immunoSEQ multiplex PCR; TCRdb's copy has only in-frame clones and lacks some. Of about 160,000 clones in the sample, around 96% are singletons; the top ten hold around 0.9%. The sequencing input was PBMCs. This clonotype originated in a woman aged 18-35 years in good health and CMV-seronegative. The chain is built from TRBV5-1 and TRBJ2-3, with no clear D. The CDR3 coding sequence is TGCGCCAGCAGCTTGGGCGACACCTCGTTTGGTACGCAGTATTTT. This gives the protein CASSLGDTSFGTQYF.